The rows below give T cell receptor beta chains drawn from one sample of a study of blood T cell repertoires in COVID-19. Libraries were prepared by immunoSEQ multiplex PCR; TCRdb keeps only in-frame clonotypes and omits some of them. The sample shows hundreds of thousands of clones, under 90% of them seen only once. The sequencing sample was made of peripheral blood. The receptor source for this set is a woman in her 30s with COVID-19, enrolled during active disease. CDR3s include the opening cysteine and the closing phenylalanine or tryptophan. Fields, in order: V gene, clone size, J gene, D gene, CDR3 protein, CDR3 DNA. The D gene is left open where the match is weak. Only some rows state a clone size, as once, few, many or a class for expanded clones.

>TRBV12-3/TRBV12-4|NA|TRBJ1-1|NA
CASSPRGSEAFF
TGTGCCAGCAGCCCACGGGGATCTGAAGCTTTCTTT
>TRBV4-2|once|TRBJ2-3|TRBD2
CASSQALAGGLSSDTQYF
TGTGCCAGCAGCCAAGCGTTAGCGGGGGGTCTCAGTTCGGATACGCAGTATTTT
>TRBV3-1/TRBV3-2|NA|TRBJ2-5|TRBD1
CASSQRDRGAQYF
TGTGCCAGCAGCCAAAGGGACAGGGGGGCCCAGTACTTC
>TRBV9|NA|TRBJ2-5|TRBD2
CASSPRLAGETQYF
TGTGCCAGCAGTCCTCGACTAGCGGGAGAGACCCAGTACTTC
>TRBV9|few|TRBJ2-1|TRBD2
CASSTGTSLHNEQFF
TGTGCCAGCAGCACTGGGACTAGCCTCCACAATGAGCAGTTCTTC
>TRBV6-5|NA|TRBJ1-2|NA
CASRSFGGSAYGYTF
TGTGCCAGCAGATCCTTTGGGGGCTCAGCCTATGGCTACACCTTC
>TRBV6-6|NA|TRBJ1-4|NA
CASSYSAVTNEKLFF
TGTGCCAGCAGTTACTCAGCGGTCACTAATGAAAAACTGTTTTTT
>TRBV4-1|NA|TRBJ1-4|NA
CASSQGVGRSNEKLFF
TGCGCCAGCAGCCAAGGGGTTGGGCGTAGTAATGAAAAACTGTTTTTT
>TRBV7-2|NA|TRBJ2-1|TRBD1
CASSSRTGLFYNEQFF
TGTGCCAGCAGCTCCCGGACAGGGTTGTTCTACAATGAGCAGTTCTTC
>TRBV6-2/TRBV6-3|NA|TRBJ2-1|NA
CASTPGGGKYNEQFF
TGTGCCAGCACCCCAGGGGGGGGCAAGTACAATGAGCAGTTCTTC
>TRBV2|NA|TRBJ2-7|TRBD1
CASRNRGYEQYF
TGTGCCAGCAGGAACAGGGGGTACGAGCAGTACTTC
>TRBV10-1|NA|TRBJ2-1|TRBD2
CATYRLAEYNEQFF
TGCGCCACCTACCGACTAGCGGAATACAATGAGCAGTTCTTC
>TRBV19|NA|TRBJ2-2|NA
CASSIGPMGRNTGELFF
TGTGCCAGTAGTATAGGCCCGATGGGGCGAAACACCGGGGAGCTGTTTTTT
>TRBV3-1/TRBV3-2|NA|TRBJ1-1|TRBD1
CASSLGQAVTEAFF
TGTGCCAGCAGCCTCGGACAGGCTGTGACTGAAGCTTTCTTT
>TRBV19|NA|TRBJ1-6|NA
CASRAKSSYNSPLHF
TGTGCCAGTAGGGCCAAAAGCTCCTATAATTCACCCCTCCACTTT
>TRBV2|once|TRBJ1-5|NA
CASSQDKAYQPQHF
TGTGCCAGCTCTCAGGACAAAGCATATCAGCCCCAGCATTTT
>TRBV7-2|NA|TRBJ2-7|TRBD2
CASSHSGGPSYEQYF
TGTGCCAGCAGCCATAGCGGGGGGCCTTCCTACGAGCAGTACTTC
>TRBV18|NA|TRBJ2-3|TRBD1
CASSPPRGTGGGTDTQYF
TGTGCCAGCTCACCCCCCCGAGGGACAGGGGGAGGTACAGATACGCAGTATTTT
>TRBV6-1|NA|TRBJ2-3|NA
CASSEKPGGHYTDTQYF
TGTGCCAGCAGTGAAAAGCCGGGGGGACACTACACAGATACGCAGTATTTT
>TRBV7-6|NA|TRBJ1-3|TRBD1
CASSPRQGTSGNTIYF
TGTGCCAGCAGCCCCAGACAGGGAACCTCTGGAAACACCATATATTTT
>TRBV6-5|NA|TRBJ1-6|TRBD1
CASSYDRATLILHF
TGTGCCAGCAGTTACGACAGGGCGACCTTAATCCTCCACTTT
>TRBV20-1|NA|TRBJ1-2|NA
CSASYPTGFYGYTF
TGCAGTGCTAGTTATCCCACAGGGTTCTATGGCTACACCTTC
>TRBV5-1|once|TRBJ1-2|NA
CASSFGRGNYGYTF
TGCGCCAGCAGCTTCGGGAGGGGAAACTATGGCTACACCTTC
>TRBV11-2|NA|TRBJ1-3|TRBD1
CASSLVRQGAIF
TGTGCCAGCAGCTTAGTGAGACAGGGGGCCATTTTT
>TRBV7-2|NA|TRBJ1-2|TRBD1
CASSLASQGVGNYGYTF
TGTGCCAGCAGCTTAGCGAGCCAGGGGGTAGGGAACTATGGCTACACCTTC
>TRBV3-1/TRBV3-2|NA|TRBJ1-1|NA
CASSQGGAGYNTEAFF
TGTGCCAGCAGCCAAGGTGGGGCAGGGTACAACACTGAAGCTTTCTTT
>TRBV5-6|NA|TRBJ2-5|NA
CASSPVSWGQLQETQYF
TGTGCCAGCAGCCCGGTTTCCTGGGGCCAGCTCCAAGAGACCCAGTACTTC
>TRBV7-6|NA|TRBJ1-1|NA
CASSATGGHLNTEAFF
TGTGCCAGCAGCGCAACGGGGGGGCATTTGAACACTGAAGCTTTCTTT
>TRBV4-2|NA|TRBJ1-1|NA
CASSQVGGPLGTEAFF
TGTGCCAGCAGCCAAGTTGGGGGCCCACTGGGGACTGAAGCTTTCTTT
>TRBV3-1/TRBV3-2|NA|TRBJ2-1|TRBD2
CASSSGTSPYNEQFF
TGTGCCAGCAGTTCCGGGACTAGCCCGTACAATGAGCAGTTCTTC
>TRBV2|NA|TRBJ2-5|NA
CASRTSSETQYF
TGTGCCAGCAGAACTAGCTCGGAGACCCAGTACTTC
>TRBV28|NA|TRBJ1-1|NA
CASGLGHTEAFF
TGTGCCAGCGGGCTGGGGCACACTGAAGCTTTCTTT
>TRBV2|NA|TRBJ2-1|TRBD1
CASRNPGTGEYNEQFF
TGTGCCAGCAGGAACCCCGGGACAGGGGAGTACAATGAGCAGTTCTTC
>TRBV19|NA|TRBJ1-6|NA
CASSINVAGTHRNSPLHF
TGTGCCAGTAGTATAAACGTTGCGGGGACCCATCGAAATTCACCCCTCCACTTT
>TRBV6-6|once|TRBJ2-2|TRBD1
CASSGTGGTGELFF
TGTGCCAGCAGTGGGACAGGGGGAACCGGGGAGCTGTTTTTT
>TRBV5-1|NA|TRBJ1-1|NA
CASSLDASPWTEAFF
TGCGCCAGCAGCTTGGACGCGAGCCCTTGGACTGAAGCTTTCTTT
>TRBV19|NA|TRBJ2-3|NA
CASSIGGGSTDTQYF
TGTGCCAGTAGTATAGGAGGAGGGAGCACAGATACGCAGTATTTT
>TRBV5-1|NA|TRBJ1-2|NA
CASSLTASNQGYTF
TGCGCCAGCAGCTTGACAGCCTCGAATCAGGGCTACACCTTC
>TRBV18|NA|TRBJ1-3|TRBD1
CASSPGQANGNTIYF
TGTGCCAGCTCACCGGGACAGGCTAACGGAAACACCATATATTTT
>TRBV4-3|NA|TRBJ2-5|TRBD2
CASSQGEGVQETQYF
TGCGCCAGCAGCCAAGGGGAGGGAGTCCAAGAGACCCAGTACTTC
>TRBV18|NA|TRBJ1-4|NA
CASSPSITREKLFF
TGTGCCAGCTCACCGAGCATTACGCGGGAAAAACTGTTTTTT
>TRBV2|NA|TRBJ1-1|NA
CASPTGNTEAFF
TGTGCCAGCCCGACAGGGAACACTGAAGCTTTCTTT
>TRBV6-2/TRBV6-3|NA|TRBJ2-3|NA
CASSYYLDTQYF
TGTGCCAGCAGTTACTACTTGGATACGCAGTATTTT
>TRBV20-1|NA|TRBJ1-3|NA
CSAEHNTIYF
TGCAGTGCCGAGCATAACACCATATATTTT
>TRBV2|NA|TRBJ2-5|NA
CASSEDLETQYF
TGTGCCAGCAGTGAAGATCTGGAGACCCAGTACTTC
>TRBV6-1|NA|TRBJ2-1|TRBD1
CASSDPISEATGFQGEQFF
TGTGCCAGCAGTGACCCTATAAGCGAGGCGACAGGGTTTCAGGGTGAGCAGTTCTTC